This T cell receptor beta chain was identified during a study of T cells in Graves' hyperthyroidism and ophthalmopathy. These patients, aged 18 to 65, had recently diagnosed hyperthyroidism lasting under 2 months. At least ten counts were recorded for this clonotype. Researchers took RNA transcripts and amplified the TCR beta CDR3 regions from them. An initial round of RT-PCR targeting the TCR CDR3 relied on the HTBI primer set. From the multiplex PCR reads, TCRdb called clonotypes with MiXCR, one entry per CDR3 protein. The sample lists 700,000 to 850,000 distinct CDR3 sequences; approximately 40% were seen once. This sequence was found in a woman in her thirties or forties with Graves' hyperthyroidism. Sequencing used blood.

As DNA, the CDR3 is TGTGCCAGCAGTGAAGCCGGAGGAGATGAAAAACTGTTTTTT. The encoded protein is CASSEAGGDEKLFF. The chain joins TRBV6-1 to TRBJ1-4; D not resolved. Germline V gives CDR1 MNHNS, CDR2 SASEGT. Trimming cost V 0 bases and J 6 bases, with 8 bases left between them. CDR3 length: 14 residues.